The clone carrying this TCR beta chain was detected a few times. The time point here: sample taken at primary tumor resection. Unsorted samples of tumor, nontumor lung or frozen PBMC had their whole RNA sequenced. Each CDR3 protein gets one entry after TCRdb re-called the 5' RACE reads with MiXCR. The table shows more than 60,000 distinct CDR3 sequences, with approximately 6% occurring only once. V shed 7 bases and J 7 bases; nucleotides not matched to a gene: 10. Germline values: CDR1 KGHDR, CDR2 SFDVKD. The CDR3 runs 15 residues. The source of the sample is a study of spatial heterogeneity in lung cancer.

This clonotype originated in a female donor with early-stage non-small cell lung cancer. J is TRBJ2-1 and V is TRBV24-1; 9 positions match TRBD2. The sample in question was PBMCs, obtained at surgery. Here the CDR3 reads CATSLRGSGSNEQFF. The CDR3 nucleotides read TGTGCCACCAGCCTGAGGGGTAGCGGGAGTAATGAGCAGTTCTTC.